This TCR beta chain was recorded in a study of CD8+CD57+ T cells in acquired aplastic anemia. Using genomic DNA as the template, TCR beta VDJ and CDR3 profiling was carried out. Each CDR3 protein gets one entry after TCRdb re-called the reads with MiXCR. The sample consists of about 190,000 distinct CDR3 sequences, about 53% of them appearing once. General study points: Patients showed no significant difference from controls in CD8+ Simpson's diversity.

Trimming removed 6 bases at V and 1 base at J, with 9 bases between. The CDR3 consists of 13 residues. Per germline, CDR1 MNHNY and CDR2 SVGAGI (reference sequence). There are many counts of this clonotype. The antigen remains undetermined. V and J are TRBV6-6 and TRBJ1-1; D uncertain. Sequencing was performed on sorted CD4+, CD8+, or CD8+CD57+ T cells (not recorded which) from PBMCs. This TCR came from a human donor in good health, serving as a control. The CDR3 loop is CASRIRWNTEAFF. The CDR3 DNA sequence: TGTGCCAGCAGGATCCGGTGGAACACTGAAGCTTTCTTT.